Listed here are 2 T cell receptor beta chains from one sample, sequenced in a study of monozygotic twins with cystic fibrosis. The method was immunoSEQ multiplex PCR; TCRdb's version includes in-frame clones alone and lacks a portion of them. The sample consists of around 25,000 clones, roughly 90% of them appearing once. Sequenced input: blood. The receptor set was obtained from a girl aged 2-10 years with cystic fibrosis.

CDR3 in DNA: TGTGCCAGCAGCTTAGACCCGTTAATCCATGGCTACACCTTC. This translates into CASSLDPLIHGYTF. The chain links TRBV13 to TRBJ1-2; D ambiguous. Germline CDR1 and CDR2: PRHDT and FYEKMQ (reference sequence). The CDR3 extends over 14 amino acids. The ends were cut back, 1 base at V and 6 bases at J, with 12 bases in the middle.

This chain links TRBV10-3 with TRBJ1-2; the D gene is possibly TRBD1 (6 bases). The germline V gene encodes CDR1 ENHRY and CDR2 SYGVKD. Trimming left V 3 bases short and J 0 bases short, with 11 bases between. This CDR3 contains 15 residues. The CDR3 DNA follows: TGTGCCATCAGTGATCTCCGGACAGCTAACTATGGCTACACCTTC. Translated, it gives CAISDLRTANYGYTF.